This TCR beta chain was identified during a study of cytomegalovirus exposure and HLA in healthy donors. Study-level points and caveats: In a later analysis, a missense DCLRE1C variant was linked to TCR beta V- and J-gene trimming. Later analysis identified several of the most significant clusters that appeared linked to common viral pathogens.

Whereas donors were nominally healthy upon sampling, unrecorded immune exposures were probable. Points on this clone: Its antigen remains unidentified.

PCR employed 60 Vbeta and 13 Jbeta primers. Assay used: immunoSEQ multiplex PCR; TCRdb lists only in-frame clones, some missing. The data contain 130,000 or so clones, about 75% of them seen just once; the ten biggest clones take up 3% to 3.5%. This clonotype originated in a man aged 35-49 years in good health and CMV-seronegative. Sample: PBMCs.

CDR3 region: CASRPRTGPNYGYTF. CDR3 DNA: TGTGCCAGCAGGCCACGGACAGGCCCTAACTATGGCTACACCTTC. The chain joins TRBV2 to TRBJ1-2, with 7 bases fitting TRBD1. The V gene's germline CDR1 is SNHLY and CDR2 FYNNEI. Trimming took 6 bases from V and 0 from J; bases not matched to a gene: 7. The CDR3 totals 15 residues.